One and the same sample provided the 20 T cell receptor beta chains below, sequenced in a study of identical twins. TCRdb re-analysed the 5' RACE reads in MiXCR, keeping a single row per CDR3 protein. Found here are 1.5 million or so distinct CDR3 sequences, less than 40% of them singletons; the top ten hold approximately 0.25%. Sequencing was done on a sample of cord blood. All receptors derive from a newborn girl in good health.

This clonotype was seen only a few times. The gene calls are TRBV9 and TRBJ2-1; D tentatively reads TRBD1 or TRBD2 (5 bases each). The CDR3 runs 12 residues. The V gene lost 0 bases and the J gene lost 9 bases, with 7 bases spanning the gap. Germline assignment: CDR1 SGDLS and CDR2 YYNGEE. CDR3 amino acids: CASSVVGTEQFF. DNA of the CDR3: TGTGCCAGCAGCGTAGTGGGGACTGAGCAGTTCTTC. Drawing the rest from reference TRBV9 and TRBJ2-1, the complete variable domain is DSGVTQTPKHLITATGQRVTLRCSPRSGDLSVYWYQQSLDQGLQFLIQYYNGEERAKGNILERFSAQQFPDLHSELNLSSLELGDSALYFCASSVVGTEQFFGPGTRLTVL.

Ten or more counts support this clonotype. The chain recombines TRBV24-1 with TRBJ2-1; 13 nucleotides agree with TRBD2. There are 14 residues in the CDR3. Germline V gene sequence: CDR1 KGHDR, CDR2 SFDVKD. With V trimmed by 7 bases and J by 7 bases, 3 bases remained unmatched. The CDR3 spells CATRTSGRGNEQFF. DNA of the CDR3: TGTGCCACCAGAACTAGCGGGAGGGGTAATGAGCAGTTCTTC.

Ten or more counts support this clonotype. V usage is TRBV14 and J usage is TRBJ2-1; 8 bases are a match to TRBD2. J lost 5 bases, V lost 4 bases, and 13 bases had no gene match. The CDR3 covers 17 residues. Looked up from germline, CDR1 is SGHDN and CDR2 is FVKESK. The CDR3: CASSLLRSGSFDNEQFF. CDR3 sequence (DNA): TGTGCCAGCAGCCTACTACGAAGCGGGAGCTTCGACAATGAGCAGTTCTTC.

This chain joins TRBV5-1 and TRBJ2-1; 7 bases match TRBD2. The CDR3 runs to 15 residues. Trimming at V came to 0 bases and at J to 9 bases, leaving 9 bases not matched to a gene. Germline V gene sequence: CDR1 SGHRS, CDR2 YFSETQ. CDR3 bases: TGCGCCAGCAGCTTGGTTGCAGCGCTAGCGGTTGAGCAGTTCTTC. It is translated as CASSLVAALAVEQFF.

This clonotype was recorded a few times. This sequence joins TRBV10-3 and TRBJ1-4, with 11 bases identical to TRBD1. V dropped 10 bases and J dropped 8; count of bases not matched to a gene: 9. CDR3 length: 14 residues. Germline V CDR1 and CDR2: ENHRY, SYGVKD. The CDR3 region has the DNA TGTGCCACTTCTGCCGGGACAGGGGGAGAAAAACTGTTTTTT. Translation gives CATSAGTGGEKLFF.

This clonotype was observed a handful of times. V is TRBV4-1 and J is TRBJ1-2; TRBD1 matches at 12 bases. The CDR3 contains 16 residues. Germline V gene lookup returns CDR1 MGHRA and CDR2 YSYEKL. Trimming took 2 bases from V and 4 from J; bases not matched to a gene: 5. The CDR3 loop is CASSQPGTGGGYGYTF. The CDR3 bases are TGCGCCAGCAGCCAACCTGGGACAGGGGGCGGCTATGGCTACACCTTC.

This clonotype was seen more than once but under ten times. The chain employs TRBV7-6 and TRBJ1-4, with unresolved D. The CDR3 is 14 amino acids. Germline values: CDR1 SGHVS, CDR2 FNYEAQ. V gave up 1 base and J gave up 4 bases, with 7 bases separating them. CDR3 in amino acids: CASSLEVYNEKLFF. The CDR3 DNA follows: TGTGCCAGCAGCTTAGAAGTCTATAATGAAAAACTGTTTTTT.

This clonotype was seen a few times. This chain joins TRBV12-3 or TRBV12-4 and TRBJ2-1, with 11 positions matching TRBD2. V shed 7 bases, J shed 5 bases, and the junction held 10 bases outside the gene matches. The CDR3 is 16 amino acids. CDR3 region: CASTLIIAGGHNEQFF. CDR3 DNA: TGTGCCAGCACTCTAATAATAGCGGGGGGGCACAATGAGCAGTTCTTC.

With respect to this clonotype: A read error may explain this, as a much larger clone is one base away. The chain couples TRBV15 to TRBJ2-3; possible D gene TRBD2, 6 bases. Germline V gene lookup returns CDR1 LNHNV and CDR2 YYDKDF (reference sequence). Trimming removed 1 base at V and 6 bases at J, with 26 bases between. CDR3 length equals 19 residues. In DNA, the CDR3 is TGTGCCACCAGCAGAGCACTTTTCGGCGGGGAGTCTCATGAGGATACGCAGTATTTT. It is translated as CATSRALFGGESHEDTQYF.

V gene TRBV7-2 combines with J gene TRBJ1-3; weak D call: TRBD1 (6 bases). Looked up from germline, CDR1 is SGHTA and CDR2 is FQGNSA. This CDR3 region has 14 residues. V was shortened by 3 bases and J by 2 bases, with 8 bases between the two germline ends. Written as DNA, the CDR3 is TGTGCCAGCAGCTTCAACAGGGCTGGAAACACCATATATTTT. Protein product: CASSFNRAGNTIYF.

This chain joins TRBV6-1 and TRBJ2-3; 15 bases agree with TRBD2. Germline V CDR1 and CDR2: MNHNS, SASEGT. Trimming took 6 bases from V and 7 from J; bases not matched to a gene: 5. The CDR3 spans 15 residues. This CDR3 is CASRGTSGGRNTQYF. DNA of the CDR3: TGTGCCAGCAGGGGGACTAGCGGGGGGCGGAATACGCAGTATTTT.

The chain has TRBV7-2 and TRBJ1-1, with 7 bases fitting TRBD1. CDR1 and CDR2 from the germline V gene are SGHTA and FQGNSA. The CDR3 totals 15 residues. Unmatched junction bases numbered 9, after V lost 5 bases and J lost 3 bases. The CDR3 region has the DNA TGTGCCAGCAGCCCAACAGGGGTAGGGGACACTGAAGCTTTCTTT. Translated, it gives CASSPTGVGDTEAFF. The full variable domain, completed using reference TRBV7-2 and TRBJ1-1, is GAGVSQSPSNKVTEKGKDVELRCDPISGHTALYWYRQSLGQGLEFLIYFQGNSAPDKSGLPSDRFSAERTGGSVSTLTIQRTQQEDSAVYLCASSPTGVGDTEAFFGQGTRLTVV.

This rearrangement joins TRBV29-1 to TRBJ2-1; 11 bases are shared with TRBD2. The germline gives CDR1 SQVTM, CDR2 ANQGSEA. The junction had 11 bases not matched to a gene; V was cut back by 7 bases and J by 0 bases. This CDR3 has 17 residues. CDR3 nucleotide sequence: TGCAGCGCCCCCGGGACTAGCGGATTCACCTCCTACAATGAGCAGTTCTTC. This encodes CSAPGTSGFTSYNEQFF.

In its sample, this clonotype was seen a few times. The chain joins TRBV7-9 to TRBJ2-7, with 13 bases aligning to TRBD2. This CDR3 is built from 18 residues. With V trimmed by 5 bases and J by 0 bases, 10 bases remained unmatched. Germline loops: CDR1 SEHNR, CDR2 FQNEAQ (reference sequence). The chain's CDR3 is CASSDTSGRAFSSYEQYF. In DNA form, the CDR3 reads TGTGCCAGCAGCGATACTAGCGGGAGGGCCTTCAGCTCCTACGAGCAGTACTTC.

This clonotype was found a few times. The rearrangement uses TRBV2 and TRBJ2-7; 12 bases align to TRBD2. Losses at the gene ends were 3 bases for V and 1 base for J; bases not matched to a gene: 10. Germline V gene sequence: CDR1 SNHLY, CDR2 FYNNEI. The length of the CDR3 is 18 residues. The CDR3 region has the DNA TGTGCCAGCAGTGATTTGAGGACTAGCGGGAAGTTATCCTACGAGCAGTACTTC. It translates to CASSDLRTSGKLSYEQYF.

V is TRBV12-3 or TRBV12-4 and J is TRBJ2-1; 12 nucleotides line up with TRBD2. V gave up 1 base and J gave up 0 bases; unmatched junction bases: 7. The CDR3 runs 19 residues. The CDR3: CASSLGLAGESSSYNEQFF. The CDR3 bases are TGTGCCAGCAGTTTAGGACTAGCGGGAGAAAGTAGCTCCTACAATGAGCAGTTCTTC.

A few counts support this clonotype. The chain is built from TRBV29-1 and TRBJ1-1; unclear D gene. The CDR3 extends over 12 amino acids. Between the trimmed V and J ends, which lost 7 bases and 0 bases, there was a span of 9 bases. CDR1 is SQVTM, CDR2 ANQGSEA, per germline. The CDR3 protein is CSGLALNTEAFF. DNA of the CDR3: TGCAGCGGTCTGGCCCTGAACACTGAAGCTTTCTTT.

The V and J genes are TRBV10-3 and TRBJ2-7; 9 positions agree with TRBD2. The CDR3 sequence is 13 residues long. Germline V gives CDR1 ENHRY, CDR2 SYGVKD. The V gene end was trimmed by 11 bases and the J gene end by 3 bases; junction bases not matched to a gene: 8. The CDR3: CASRGGEDYEQYF. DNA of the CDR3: TGTGCCTCGCGGGGGGGGGAGGACTACGAGCAGTACTTC.

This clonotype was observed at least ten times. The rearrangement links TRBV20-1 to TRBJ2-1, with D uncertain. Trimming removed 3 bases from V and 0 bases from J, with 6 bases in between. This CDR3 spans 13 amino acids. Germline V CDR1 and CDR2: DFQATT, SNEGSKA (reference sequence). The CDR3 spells CSASQSSYNEQFF. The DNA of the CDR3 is TGCAGTGCTAGCCAGAGCTCCTACAATGAGCAGTTCTTC.

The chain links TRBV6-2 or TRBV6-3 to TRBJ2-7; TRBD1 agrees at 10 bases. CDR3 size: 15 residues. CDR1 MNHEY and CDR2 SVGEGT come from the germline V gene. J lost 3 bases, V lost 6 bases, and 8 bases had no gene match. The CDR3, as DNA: TGTGCCAGCAGGAGCCGGGACAGGGGAAACTACGAGCAGTACTTC. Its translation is CASRSRDRGNYEQYF.